A selection of T cell receptor beta chains follows, all from one sample in a study of blood T cells in healthy people across ages. TCRdb analysed the 5' RACE reads with MiXCR anew, one entry per CDR3 protein. The data show hundreds of thousands of distinct CDR3 sequences, about half seen once. The source material was blood. The source is a woman aged 55-70 years in good health. CDR3s include the opening cysteine and the closing phenylalanine or tryptophan. A D gene is named only where the DNA matches it firmly. Where a row states a size, it is once, few, many or the class of an expanded clone; other rows omit it.

CDR3aa	CDR3nt	v_gene	abundance	j_gene	d_gene
CSAPAQGVVVMLYGDTQYF	TGCAGTGCACCTGCACAGGGGGTGGTTGTAATGTTATACGGAGATACGCAGTATTTT	TRBV20-1	-	TRBJ2-3	TRBD1
CASSLWASGTYEQYF	TGTGCCAGCAGTTTATGGGCGTCGGGTACCTACGAGCAGTACTTC	TRBV28	-	TRBJ2-7	-
CASSTDLAGKAGKTQYF	TGTGCCAGCAGCACAGACTTAGCGGGGAAGGCCGGGAAGACCCAGTACTTC	TRBV28	-	TRBJ2-5	TRBD2
CSARDPRGLDHEQYF	TGCAGTGCTAGAGATCCTAGGGGACTAGACCACGAGCAGTACTTC	TRBV20-1	-	TRBJ2-7	TRBD2
CASSVLGEETQYF	TGTGCCAGCAGTGTTTTGGGGGAGGAGACCCAGTACTTC	TRBV28	-	TRBJ2-5	-
CASSRSQQGIYGYTF	TGTGCCAGCAGTCGGTCTCAACAGGGTATCTATGGCTACACCTTC	TRBV6-5	-	TRBJ1-2	-
CSVVVEGIDQPQHF	TGCAGCGTTGTGGTCGAGGGGATCGATCAGCCCCAGCATTTT	TRBV29-1	once	TRBJ1-5	-
CSASSAPVGDTQYF	TGCAGTGCTAGTTCGGCTCCCGTCGGGGATACGCAGTATTTT	TRBV20-1	-	TRBJ2-3	-
CASRVEGGRGEKLFF	TGCGCCAGCAGAGTTGAGGGGGGGCGCGGTGAAAAACTGTTTTTT	TRBV5-1	-	TRBJ1-4	-
CASSASTYEQYF	TGTGCCAGCAGCGCCAGTACCTACGAGCAGTACTTC	TRBV7-2	many	TRBJ2-7	-
CASRPLGQGAVYEQYF	TGTGCCAGCAGACCACTGGGACAGGGGGCAGTCTACGAGCAGTACTTC	TRBV6-2/TRBV6-3	-	TRBJ2-7	TRBD1
CASSLVPQTASYEQYF	TGTGCCAGCAGCTTAGTGCCGCAGACAGCCTCCTACGAGCAGTACTTC	TRBV7-2	few	TRBJ2-7	-
CASSQGAAADTQYF	TGCGCCAGCAGCCAAGGGGCCGCGGCAGATACGCAGTATTTT	TRBV4-3	-	TRBJ2-3	-
CASSQVQEGDTQYF	TGTGCCAGCAGCCAAGTACAGGAGGGAGATACGCAGTATTTT	TRBV4-2	-	TRBJ2-3	-
CASSLAWRAGGAYEQYF	TGTGCCAGCAGCTTAGCGTGGCGAGCGGGAGGGGCCTACGAGCAGTACTTC	TRBV7-2	-	TRBJ2-7	TRBD2
CASSGRLAGAGARDEQFF	TGTGCCAGCAGTGGGCGTCTAGCCGGGGCGGGAGCTCGGGATGAGCAGTTCTTC	TRBV6-1	few	TRBJ2-1	TRBD2
CASSLRAGASNEQFF	TGTGCCAGCAGCTTAAGGGCCGGAGCTTCCAATGAGCAGTTCTTC	TRBV7-2	few	TRBJ2-1	-
CASGTYRESNYDYTF	TGTGCCAGCGGGACCTACAGGGAGAGTAACTATGACTACACCTTC	TRBV28	-	TRBJ1-2	-
CATSDQGSGDTQYF	TGTGCCACCAGCGATCAGGGTTCGGGAGATACGCAGTATTTT	TRBV15	-	TRBJ2-3	-
CASSLMAVIGLNNEQYF	TGCGCCAGCAGCTTGATGGCAGTGATAGGACTGAACAATGAGCAGTACTTC	TRBV5-1	-	TRBJ2-7	-
CASSYSGGGLYEQYF	TGTGCCAGCAGTTACTCGGGCGGGGGCCTCTACGAGCAGTACTTC	TRBV6-2/TRBV6-3	few	TRBJ2-7	-
CASSPRQGTNSEQFF	TGTGCCAGCAGTCCCCGGCAGGGGACGAATAGTGAGCAGTTCTTC	TRBV6-5	-	TRBJ2-1	-
CATRAEGVSNQPQHF	TGTGCCACCCGTGCGGAGGGCGTAAGCAATCAGCCCCAGCATTTT	TRBV15	-	TRBJ1-5	-
CATSDPAYGYTF	TGTGCCACCAGTGATCCTGCCTATGGCTACACCTTC	TRBV24-1	-	TRBJ1-2	-
CSVAPDIPSYEQYF	TGCAGCGTGGCTCCGGACATCCCCTCCTACGAGCAGTACTTC	TRBV29-1	-	TRBJ2-7	-
CASSLSGNDQETQYF	TGTGCCAGCAGCCTTAGCGGAAACGATCAAGAGACCCAGTACTTC	TRBV7-9	few	TRBJ2-5	-
CASSLHTAIGESPLHF	TGCGCCAGCAGCTTGCACACGGCTATTGGGGAATCACCCCTCCACTTT	TRBV5-1	few	TRBJ1-6	-
CASGLGQGGELFF	TGTGCTAGTGGTTTGGGACAGGGCGGGGAGCTGTTTTTT	TRBV12-5	-	TRBJ2-2	TRBD1
CASSPDENNEQFF	TGTGCCAGCAGCCCGGACGAAAACAATGAGCAGTTCTTC	TRBV12-3/TRBV12-4	few	TRBJ2-1	-
CASSLPLQAGYEQYF	TGCGCCAGCAGCTTGCCCCTACAAGCTGGGTACGAGCAGTACTTC	TRBV5-1	-	TRBJ2-7	-
CASSSYLTGANVLTF	TGTGCCAGCAGTAGTTATTTAACTGGGGCCAACGTCCTGACTTTC	TRBV12-3/TRBV12-4	-	TRBJ2-6	-
CASRETRGQIYGYTF	TGTGCCAGCAGGGAAACGAGGGGACAGATCTATGGCTACACCTTC	TRBV2	few	TRBJ1-2	TRBD1
CASTKGGADTQYF	TGTGCCAGCACCAAAGGGGGGGCAGATACGCAGTATTTT	TRBV6-5	-	TRBJ2-3	-
CASSDNSYSYEQYF	TGTGCCAGCAGTGATAATTCTTACTCCTACGAGCAGTACTTC	TRBV2	-	TRBJ2-7	-
CASSSPGNSPGQGGRGYGYTF	TGTGCCAGCAGTTCGCCCGGTAATTCTCCGGGACAGGGGGGGAGAGGCTATGGCTACACCTTC	TRBV28	-	TRBJ1-2	TRBD1
CGVGGGSYEQYF	TGCGGCGTTGGAGGGGGCTCCTACGAGCAGTACTTC	TRBV29-1	-	TRBJ2-7	-
CASSQVSDSPNTEAFF	TGTGCCAGCAGCCAAGTGTCGGACAGCCCAAACACTGAAGCTTTCTTT	TRBV3-1	-	TRBJ1-1	-
CASSVAGERYEQYF	TGTGCCAGCAGCGTAGCCGGGGAGAGGTACGAGCAGTACTTC	TRBV9	-	TRBJ2-7	-
CASSLPGGQRQFF	TGTGCCAGCAGCTTGCCCGGGGGGCAACGGCAGTTCTTC	TRBV7-2	-	TRBJ2-1	-
CASSLGKGERGHEQFF	TGTGCCAGCAGTTTGGGTAAGGGGGAGAGGGGCCATGAGCAGTTCTTC	TRBV12-3/TRBV12-4	-	TRBJ2-1	-
CASSFPQRGRTAYEQYF	TGTGCCAGCAGCTTCCCCCAAAGAGGGAGAACCGCCTACGAGCAGTACTTC	TRBV7-2	many	TRBJ2-7	-
CASRETSSHEQFF	TGTGCCAGCAGGGAGACTAGTTCCCACGAGCAGTTCTTC	TRBV4-2	-	TRBJ2-1	-
CASSLKGPGGSNSPFHF	TGTGCCAGCAGCCTAAAAGGCCCAGGGGGATCTAATTCACCCTTCCACTTT	TRBV4-2	-	TRBJ1-6	TRBD1
CASSWMRQGTYEQYF	TGCGCCAGCAGCTGGATGAGACAGGGAACCTACGAGCAGTACTTC	TRBV5-1	-	TRBJ2-7	TRBD1
CASSPRLAGGYEQFF	TGTGCCAGCAGTCCGAGACTAGCGGGAGGGTATGAGCAGTTCTTC	TRBV7-6	-	TRBJ2-1	TRBD2
CASSDQQGPEQYF	TGTGCCAGCAGTGACCAACAGGGCCCCGAGCAGTACTTC	TRBV6-6	-	TRBJ2-7	-
CASSQGGIGAEQYF	TGTGCCAGCAGCCAGGGGGGGATCGGGGCCGAGCAGTACTTC	TRBV3-1	-	TRBJ2-7	TRBD2
CATMASGNYNEQFF	TGTGCCACCATGGCTAGCGGGAACTACAATGAGCAGTTCTTC	TRBV24-1	-	TRBJ2-1	TRBD2
CATASGTSGYEQYF	TGTGCCACCGCCAGCGGAACTAGCGGCTACGAGCAGTACTTC	TRBV10-3	few	TRBJ2-7	TRBD2
CASSVGSGEKLFF	TGTGCCAGCAGTGTGGGCAGCGGTGAAAAACTGTTTTTT	TRBV25-1	-	TRBJ1-4	-
CASSEKGGLGGKLFF	TGTGCCAGCAGTGAGAAAGGGGGATTAGGCGGAAAACTGTTTTTT	TRBV27	-	TRBJ1-4	-
CSARAPRDSYEQYF	TGCAGTGCTAGAGCCCCACGGGACTCGTACGAGCAGTACTTC	TRBV20-1	-	TRBJ2-7	-
CASSLRWEGRETQYF	TGTGCCAGCAGTTTAAGGTGGGAGGGCCGTGAGACCCAGTACTTC	TRBV27	-	TRBJ2-5	TRBD2
CATVNRAGFGNTQYF	TGTGCCACTGTGAACAGGGCTGGGTTTGGAAATACGCAGTATTTT	TRBV7-9	few	TRBJ2-3	-